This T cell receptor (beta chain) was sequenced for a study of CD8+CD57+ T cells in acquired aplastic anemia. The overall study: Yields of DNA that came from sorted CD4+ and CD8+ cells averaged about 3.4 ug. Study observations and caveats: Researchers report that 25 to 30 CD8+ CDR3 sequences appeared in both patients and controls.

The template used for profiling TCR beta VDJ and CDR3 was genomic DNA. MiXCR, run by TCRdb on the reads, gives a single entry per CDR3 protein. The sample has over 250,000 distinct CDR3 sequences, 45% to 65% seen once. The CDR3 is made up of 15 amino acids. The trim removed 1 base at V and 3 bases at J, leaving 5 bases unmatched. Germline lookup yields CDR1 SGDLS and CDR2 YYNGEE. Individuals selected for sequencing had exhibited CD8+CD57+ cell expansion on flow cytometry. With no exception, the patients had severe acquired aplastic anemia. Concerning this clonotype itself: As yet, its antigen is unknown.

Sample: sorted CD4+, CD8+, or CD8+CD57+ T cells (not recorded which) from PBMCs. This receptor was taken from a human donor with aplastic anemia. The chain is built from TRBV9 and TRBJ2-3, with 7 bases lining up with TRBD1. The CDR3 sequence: CASSVTGVGTDTQYF. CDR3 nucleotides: TGTGCCAGCAGCGTAACAGGGGTGGGGACAGATACGCAGTATTTT.